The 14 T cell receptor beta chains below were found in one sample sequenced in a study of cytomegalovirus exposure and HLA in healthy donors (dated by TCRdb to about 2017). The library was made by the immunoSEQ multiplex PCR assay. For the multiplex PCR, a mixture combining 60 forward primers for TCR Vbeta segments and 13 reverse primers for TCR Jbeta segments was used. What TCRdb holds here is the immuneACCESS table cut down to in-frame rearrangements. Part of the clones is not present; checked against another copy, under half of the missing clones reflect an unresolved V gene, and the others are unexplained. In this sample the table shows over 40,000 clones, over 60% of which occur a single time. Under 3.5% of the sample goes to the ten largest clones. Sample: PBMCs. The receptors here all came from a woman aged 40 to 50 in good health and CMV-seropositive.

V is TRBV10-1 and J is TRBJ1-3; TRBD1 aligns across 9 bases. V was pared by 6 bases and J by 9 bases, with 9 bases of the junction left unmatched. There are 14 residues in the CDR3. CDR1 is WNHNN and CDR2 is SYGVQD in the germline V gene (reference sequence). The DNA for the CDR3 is TGCGCCAGCAGGCCGGGACAGGGAGTATCCACCATATATTTT. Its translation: CASRPGQGVSTIYF.

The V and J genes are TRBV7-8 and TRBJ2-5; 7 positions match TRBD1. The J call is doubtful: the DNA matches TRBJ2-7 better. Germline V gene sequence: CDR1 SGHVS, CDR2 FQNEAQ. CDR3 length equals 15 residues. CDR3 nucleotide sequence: TGTGCCAGCAGCTTACGTCTGGACAGGCGCGACGAGCAGTACTTC. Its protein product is CASSLRLDRRDEQYF.

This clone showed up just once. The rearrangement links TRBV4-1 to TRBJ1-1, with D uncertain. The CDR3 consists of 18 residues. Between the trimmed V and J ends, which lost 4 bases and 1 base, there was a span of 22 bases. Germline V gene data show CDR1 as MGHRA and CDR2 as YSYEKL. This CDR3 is CASSPLGGPGIRNTEAFF. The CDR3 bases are TGCGCCAGCAGCCCTCTCGGCGGGCCTGGTATAAGGAACACTGAAGCTTTCTTT.

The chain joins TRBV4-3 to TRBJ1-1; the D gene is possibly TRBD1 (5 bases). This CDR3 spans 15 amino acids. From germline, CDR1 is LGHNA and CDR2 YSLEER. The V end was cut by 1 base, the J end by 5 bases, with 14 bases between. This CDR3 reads CASSQGAGGETEAFF. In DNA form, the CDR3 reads TGCGCCAGCAGCCAAGGGGCAGGAGGGGAAACTGAAGCTTTCTTT.

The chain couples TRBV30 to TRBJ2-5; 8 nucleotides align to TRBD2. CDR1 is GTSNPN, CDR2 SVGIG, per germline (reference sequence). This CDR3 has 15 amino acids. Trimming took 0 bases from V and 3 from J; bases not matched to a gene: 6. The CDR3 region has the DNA TGTGCCTGGAGTGTACTCTGGCGGGGGGAAGAGACCCAGTACTTC. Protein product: CAWSVLWRGEETQYF.

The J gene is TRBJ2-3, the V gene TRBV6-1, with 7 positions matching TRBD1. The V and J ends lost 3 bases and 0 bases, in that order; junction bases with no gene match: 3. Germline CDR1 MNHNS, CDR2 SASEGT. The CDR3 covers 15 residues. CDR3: CASSDEGQSTDTQYF. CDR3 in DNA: TGTGCCAGCAGTGACGAGGGACAGAGCACAGATACGCAGTATTTT.

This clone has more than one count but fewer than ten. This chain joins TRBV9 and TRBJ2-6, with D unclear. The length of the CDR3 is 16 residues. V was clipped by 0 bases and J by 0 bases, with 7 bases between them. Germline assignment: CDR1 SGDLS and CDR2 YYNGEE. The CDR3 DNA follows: TGTGCCAGCAGCGTAGCGTTCCGCTCTGGGGCCAACGTCCTGACTTTC. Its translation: CASSVAFRSGANVLTF. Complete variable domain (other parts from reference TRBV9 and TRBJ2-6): DSGVTQTPKHLITATGQRVTLRCSPRSGDLSVYWYQQSLDQGLQFLIQYYNGEERAKGNILERFSAQQFPDLHSELNLSSLELGDSALYFCASSVAFRSGANVLTFGAGSRLTVL.

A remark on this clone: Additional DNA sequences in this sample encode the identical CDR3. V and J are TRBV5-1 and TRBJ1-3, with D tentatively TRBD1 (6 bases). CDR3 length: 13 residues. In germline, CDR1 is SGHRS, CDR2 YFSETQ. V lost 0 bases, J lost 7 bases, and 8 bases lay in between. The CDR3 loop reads CASSLGTGNTIYF. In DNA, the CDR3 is TGCGCCAGCAGCTTGGGCACAGGGAACACCATATATTTT. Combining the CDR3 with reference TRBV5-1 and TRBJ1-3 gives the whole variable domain KAGVTQTPRYLIKTRGQQVTLSCSPISGHRSVSWYQQTPGQGLQFLFEYFSETQRNKGNFPGRFSGRQFSNSRSEMNVSTLELGDSALYLCASSLGTGNTIYFGEGSWLTVV.

The CDR3 sequence: CASSEKQGYEQYF. As DNA, the CDR3 is TGCGCCAGCAGTGAGAAACAGGGCTACGAGCAGTACTTC. V gene TRBV10-1 combines with J gene TRBJ2-7, with D maybe TRBD1 (6 bases). This CDR3 has 13 residues. In germline, CDR1 is WNHNN, CDR2 SYGVQD (reference sequence). V shed 2 bases and J shed 3 bases, with 8 bases lying between them.

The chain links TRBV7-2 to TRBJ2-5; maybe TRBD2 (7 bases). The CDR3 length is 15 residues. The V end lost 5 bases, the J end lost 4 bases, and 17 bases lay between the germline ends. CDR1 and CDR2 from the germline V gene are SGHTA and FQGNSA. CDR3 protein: CASSPWGGALETQYF. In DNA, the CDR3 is TGTGCCAGCAGCCCATGGGGGGGGGCTTTAGAGACCCAGTACTTC. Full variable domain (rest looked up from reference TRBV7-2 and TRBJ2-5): GAGVSQSPSNKVTEKGKDVELRCDPISGHTALYWYRQSLGQGLEFLIYFQGNSAPDKSGLPSDRFSAERTGGSVSTLTIQRTQQEDSAVYLCASSPWGGALETQYFGPGTRLLVL.

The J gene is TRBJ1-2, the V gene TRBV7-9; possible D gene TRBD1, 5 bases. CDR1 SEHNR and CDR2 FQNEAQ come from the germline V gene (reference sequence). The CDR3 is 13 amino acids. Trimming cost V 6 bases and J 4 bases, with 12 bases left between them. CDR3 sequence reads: CASSIGGGYGYTF. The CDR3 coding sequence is TGTGCCAGCAGTATCGGGGGGGGCTATGGCTACACCTTC.

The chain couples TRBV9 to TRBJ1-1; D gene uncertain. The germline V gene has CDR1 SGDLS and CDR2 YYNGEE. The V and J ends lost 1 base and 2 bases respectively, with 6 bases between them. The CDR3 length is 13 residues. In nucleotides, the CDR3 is TGTGCCAGCAGCGTATTACAAAACACTGAAGCTTTCTTT. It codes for CASSVLQNTEAFF. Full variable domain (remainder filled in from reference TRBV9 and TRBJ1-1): DSGVTQTPKHLITATGQRVTLRCSPRSGDLSVYWYQQSLDQGLQFLIQYYNGEERAKGNILERFSAQQFPDLHSELNLSSLELGDSALYFCASSVLQNTEAFFGQGTRLTVV.

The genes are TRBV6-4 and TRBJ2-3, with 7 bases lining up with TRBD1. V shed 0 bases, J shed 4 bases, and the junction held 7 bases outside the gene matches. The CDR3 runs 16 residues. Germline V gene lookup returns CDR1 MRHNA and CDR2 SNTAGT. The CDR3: CASSDSATGSADTQYF. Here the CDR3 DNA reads TGTGCCAGCAGTGACTCTGCGACAGGGTCTGCAGATACGCAGTATTTT.

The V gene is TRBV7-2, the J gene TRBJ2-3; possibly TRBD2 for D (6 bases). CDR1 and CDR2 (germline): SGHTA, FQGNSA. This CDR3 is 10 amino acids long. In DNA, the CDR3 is TGTGCATCGGGGGTGGATACGCAGTATTTT. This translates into CASGVDTQYF.